This TCR beta chain was recovered during a study of T cell responses to AZD1222 COVID-19 vaccine. Study-level findings and limits: Unmutated variant regions are reportedly targeted by nearly half of spike-specific TCRs. The sample set comprised mostly white British donors with more females, and clonal diversity was possibly underestimated. Regions 160-218 and 743-854 held dominance among vaccine-associated CD4 TCRs, which spanned spike.

Timing groups of about 4 and about 12 weeks for second doses were pooled. V dropped 3 bases and J dropped 9 bases, with 17 bases sitting between them. This CDR3 spans 14 amino acids. Looked up from germline, CDR1 is MDHEN and CDR2 is SYDVKM. Note on this clone: The antigen is not known.

Clones were sequenced by immunoSEQ multiplex PCR, and TCRdb holds only the in-frame ones, with some missing. The sample has about 120,000 clones; 75% to 90% are singletons. The chain combines TRBV28 with TRBJ1-1, with a weak D call TRBD1 (6 bases). Sequencing used peripheral blood, obtained 28 days after the second AZD1222 dose. The receptor comes from an adult who received the AZD1222 COVID-19 vaccine. The CDR3: CASSLLSDSDKAFF. The CDR3 nucleotides read TGTGCCAGCAGTTTGTTATCGGACAGCGACAAAGCTTTCTTT.